A selection of T cell receptor beta chains follows, all from one sample in a study of blood T cell repertoires in COVID-19. TCRdb's table, derived via immunoSEQ multiplex PCR, lists solely in-frame clones and lacks some. The sample shows approximately 21,000 clones, around 90% of them seen only once. The source material was peripheral blood. These receptors came from a woman of 80 years or more with active COVID-19. Both conserved end residues are part of each CDR3. The D gene is left open where the match is weak.

>TRBJ2-3|TRBD2|TRBV14
CASSQLLAGGRAFTDTQYF
TGTGCCAGCAGCCAACTCTTAGCGGGGGGCCGAGCCTTCACAGATACGCAGTATTTT
>TRBJ1-5|-|TRBV5-1
CASSLAQDQPQHF
TGCGCCAGCAGCTTGGCACAGGACCAGCCCCAGCATTTT
>TRBJ2-1|-|TRBV6-5
CASSYSEGAYNEQFF
TGTGCCAGCAGTTACTCTGAGGGGGCCTACAATGAGCAGTTCTTC
>TRBJ2-5|TRBD2|TRBV19
CASSMEILTSGGVLSQETQYF
TGTGCCAGTAGTATGGAAATTCTGACTAGCGGGGGGGTTCTTTCTCAAGAGACCCAGTACTTC
>TRBJ1-5|TRBD1|TRBV3-1/TRBV3-2
CASSQGQGTDQPQHF
TGTGCCAGCAGCCAAGGACAGGGTACGGATCAGCCCCAGCATTTT
>TRBJ1-2|-|TRBV7-9
CASSPSGSSPFYGYTF
TGTGCCAGCAGCCCCTCGGGGAGCTCCCCATTCTATGGCTACACCTTC
>TRBJ1-6|TRBD1|TRBV7-2
CASSRKTGASSYNSPLHF
TGTGCCAGCAGCCGTAAAACAGGGGCGAGCTCCTATAATTCACCCCTCCACTTT
>TRBJ2-7|-|TRBV7-8
CASSLQLASYEQYF
TGTGCCAGCAGCTTACAGCTAGCTTCCTACGAGCAGTACTTC
>TRBJ1-5|-|TRBV3-1/TRBV3-2
CASSQAGATQPQHF
TGTGCCAGCAGCCAAGCAGGGGCGACTCAGCCCCAGCATTTT
>TRBJ1-5|TRBD1|TRBV3-1/TRBV3-2
CASSQTGGNQPQHF
TGTGCCAGCAGCCAAACAGGGGGCAATCAGCCCCAGCATTTT
>TRBJ1-3|-|TRBV18
CASSSQATKDGNTIYF
TGTGCCAGCTCATCACAGGCTACTAAGGATGGAAACACCATATATTTT
>TRBJ2-7|TRBD2|TRBV9
CATPGGARSRRLDEQYF
TGTGCCACCCCCGGGGGGGCCAGATCCAGGCGTCTCGACGAGCAGTACTTC
>TRBJ2-1|TRBD2|TRBV6-2/TRBV6-3
CASSPAGGNYNEQFF
TGTGCCAGCAGCCCAGCGGGGGGTAACTACAATGAGCAGTTCTTC
>TRBJ2-7|TRBD1|TRBV4-1
CASSQSSGTGARYEQYF
TGCGCCAGCAGCCAAAGCTCCGGGACAGGGGCCCGATACGAGCAGTACTTC